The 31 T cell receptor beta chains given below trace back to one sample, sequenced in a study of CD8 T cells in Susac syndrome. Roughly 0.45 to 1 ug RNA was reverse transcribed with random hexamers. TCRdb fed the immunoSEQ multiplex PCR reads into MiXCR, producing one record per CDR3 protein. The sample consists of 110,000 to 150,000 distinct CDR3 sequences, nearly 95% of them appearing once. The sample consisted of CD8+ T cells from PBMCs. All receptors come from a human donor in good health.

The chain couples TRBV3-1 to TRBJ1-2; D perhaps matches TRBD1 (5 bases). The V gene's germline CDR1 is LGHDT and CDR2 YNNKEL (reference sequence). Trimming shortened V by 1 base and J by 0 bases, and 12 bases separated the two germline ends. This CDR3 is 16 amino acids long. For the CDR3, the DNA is TGTGCCAGCAGCCAAGCCGGAGGAGGGGCTAACTATGGCTACACCTTC. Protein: CASSQAGGGANYGYTF.

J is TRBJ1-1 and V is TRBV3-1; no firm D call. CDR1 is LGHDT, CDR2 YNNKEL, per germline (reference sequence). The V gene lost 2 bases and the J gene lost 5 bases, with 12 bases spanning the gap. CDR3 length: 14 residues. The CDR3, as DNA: TGTGCCAGCAGCCAATATTTCCTAGATACTGAAGCTTTCTTT. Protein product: CASSQYFLDTEAFF.

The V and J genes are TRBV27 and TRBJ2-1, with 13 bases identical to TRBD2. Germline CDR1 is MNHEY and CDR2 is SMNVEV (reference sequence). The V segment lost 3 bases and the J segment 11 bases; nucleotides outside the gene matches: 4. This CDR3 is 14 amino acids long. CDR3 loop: CASSLGLAGRQQFF. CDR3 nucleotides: TGTGCCAGCAGTTTGGGACTAGCGGGACGTCAGCAGTTCTTC.

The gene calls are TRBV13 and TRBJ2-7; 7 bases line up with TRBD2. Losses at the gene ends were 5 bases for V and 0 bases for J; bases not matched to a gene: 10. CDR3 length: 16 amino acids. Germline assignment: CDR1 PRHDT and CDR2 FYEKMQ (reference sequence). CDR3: CASSALTSADSYEQYF. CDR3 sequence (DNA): TGTGCCAGCAGCGCCCTTACTAGCGCTGACTCCTACGAGCAGTACTTC.

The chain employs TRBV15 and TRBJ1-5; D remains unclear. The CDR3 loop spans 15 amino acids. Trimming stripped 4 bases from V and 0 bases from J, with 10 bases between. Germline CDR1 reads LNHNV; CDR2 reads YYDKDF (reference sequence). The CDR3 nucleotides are TGTGCCACCAGCATTAGGACGGTTAGCAATCAGCCCCAGCATTTT. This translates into CATSIRTVSNQPQHF. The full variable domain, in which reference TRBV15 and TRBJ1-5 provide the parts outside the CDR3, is DAMVIQNPRYQVTQFGKPVTLSCSQTLNHNVMYWYQQKSSQAPKLLFHYYDKDFNNEADTPDNFQSRRPNTSFCFLDIRSPGLGDTAMYLCATSIRTVSNQPQHFGDGTRLSIL.

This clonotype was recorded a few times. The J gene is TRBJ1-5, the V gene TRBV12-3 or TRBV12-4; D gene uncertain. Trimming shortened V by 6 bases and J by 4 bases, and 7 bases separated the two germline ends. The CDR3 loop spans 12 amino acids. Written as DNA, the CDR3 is TGTGCCAGCAGCCCTCCAAATCAGCCCCAGCATTTT. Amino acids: CASSPPNQPQHF.

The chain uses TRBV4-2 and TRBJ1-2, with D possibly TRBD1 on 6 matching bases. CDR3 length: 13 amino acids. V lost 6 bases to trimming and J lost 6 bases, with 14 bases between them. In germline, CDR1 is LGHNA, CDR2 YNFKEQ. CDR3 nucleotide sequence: TGTGCCAGCAGTTGTCGCGCAGGGGATGGCTACACCTTC. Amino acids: CASSCRAGDGYTF.

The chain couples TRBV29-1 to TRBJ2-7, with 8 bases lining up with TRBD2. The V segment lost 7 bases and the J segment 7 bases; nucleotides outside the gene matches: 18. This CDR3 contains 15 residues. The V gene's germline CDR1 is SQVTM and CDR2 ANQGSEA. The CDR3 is CSEVGSLAGPLEQYF. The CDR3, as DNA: TGCAGCGAGGTCGGGTCTCTAGCGGGTCCATTGGAGCAGTACTTC.

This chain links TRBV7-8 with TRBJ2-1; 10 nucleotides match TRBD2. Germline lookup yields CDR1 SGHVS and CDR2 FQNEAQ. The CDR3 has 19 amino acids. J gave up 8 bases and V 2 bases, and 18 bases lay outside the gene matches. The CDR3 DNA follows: TGTGCCAGCAGCTTAAATGTGGCTAGCGGGAGTTATAGTACGGATGAGCAGTTCTTC. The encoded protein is CASSLNVASGSYSTDEQFF. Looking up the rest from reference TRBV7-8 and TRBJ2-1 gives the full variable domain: GAGVSQSPRYKVAKRGQDVALRCDPISGHVSLFWYQQALGQGPEFLTYFQNEAQLDKSGLPSDRFFAERPEGSVSTLKIQRTQQEDSAVYLCASSLNVASGSYSTDEQFFGPGTRLTVL.

The CDR3 spells CASTDGSYNEQFF. The DNA for the CDR3 is TGTGCCAGCACCGATGGCAGCTACAATGAGCAGTTCTTC. The chain has TRBV7-3 and TRBJ2-1, with D unclear. Trimming removed 7 bases at V and 3 bases at J, with 10 bases between. Germline CDR1 is SGHTA and CDR2 is FQGTGA. CDR3 size: 13 residues.

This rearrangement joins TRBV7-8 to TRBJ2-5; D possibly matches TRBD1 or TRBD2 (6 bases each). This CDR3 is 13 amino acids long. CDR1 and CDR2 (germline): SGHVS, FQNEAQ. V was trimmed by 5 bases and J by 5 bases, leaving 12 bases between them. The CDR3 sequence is CASSPRGDETQYF. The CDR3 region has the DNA TGTGCCAGCAGCCCGAGGGGGGACGAGACCCAGTACTTC.

CDR3 in amino acids: CASRGGGWDNQPQHF. The CDR3 nucleotides are TGTGCCAGCAGGGGAGGAGGGTGGGATAATCAGCCCCAGCATTTT. The chain has TRBV28 and TRBJ1-5; D unresolved. The CDR3 covers 15 residues. V lost 6 bases to trimming and J lost 4 bases, with 16 bases between them. Germline loops: CDR1 MDHEN, CDR2 SYDVKM.

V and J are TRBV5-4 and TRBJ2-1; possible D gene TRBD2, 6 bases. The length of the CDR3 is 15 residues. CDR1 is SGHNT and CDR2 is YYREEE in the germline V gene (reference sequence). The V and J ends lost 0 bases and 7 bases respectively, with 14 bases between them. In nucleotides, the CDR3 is TGTGCCAGCAGCTTGGGGCGGAGGGAAGTGAATGAGCAGTTCTTC. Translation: CASSLGRREVNEQFF.

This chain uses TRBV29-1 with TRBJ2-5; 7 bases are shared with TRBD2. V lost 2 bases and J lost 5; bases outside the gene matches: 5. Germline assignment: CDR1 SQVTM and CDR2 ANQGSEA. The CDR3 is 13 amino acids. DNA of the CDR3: TGCAGCGTTGAAAGCGGGACTGAGGAGACCCAGTACTTC. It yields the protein CSVESGTEETQYF.

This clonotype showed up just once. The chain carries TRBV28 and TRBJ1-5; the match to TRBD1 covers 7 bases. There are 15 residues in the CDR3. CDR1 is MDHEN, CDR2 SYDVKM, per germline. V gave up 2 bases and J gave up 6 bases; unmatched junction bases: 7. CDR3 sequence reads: CASSLRQGAVQPQHF. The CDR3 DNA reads TGTGCCAGCAGTTTAAGACAGGGAGCGGTTCAGCCCCAGCATTTT.

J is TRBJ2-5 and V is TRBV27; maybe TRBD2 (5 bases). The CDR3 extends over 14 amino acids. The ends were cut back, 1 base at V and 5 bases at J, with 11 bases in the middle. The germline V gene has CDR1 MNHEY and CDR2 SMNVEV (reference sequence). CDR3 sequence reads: CASSLYREGETQYF. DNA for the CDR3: TGTGCCAGCAGTTTATATCGGGAAGGGGAGACCCAGTACTTC.

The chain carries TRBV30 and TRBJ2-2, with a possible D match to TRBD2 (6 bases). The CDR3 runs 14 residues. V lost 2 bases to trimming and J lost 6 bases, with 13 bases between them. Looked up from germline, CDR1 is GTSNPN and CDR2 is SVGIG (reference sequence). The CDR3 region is CAWSLRERAGELFF. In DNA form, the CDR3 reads TGTGCCTGGAGTCTCCGGGAGCGGGCCGGGGAGCTGTTTTTT.

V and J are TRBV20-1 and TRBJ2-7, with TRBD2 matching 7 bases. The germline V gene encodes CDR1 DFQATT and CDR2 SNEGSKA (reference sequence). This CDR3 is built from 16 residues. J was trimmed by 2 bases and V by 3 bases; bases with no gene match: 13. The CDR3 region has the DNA TGCAGTGCTAGTTCTCAGCGGGAAGTGACCGCCTACGAGCAGTACTTC. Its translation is CSASSQREVTAYEQYF.

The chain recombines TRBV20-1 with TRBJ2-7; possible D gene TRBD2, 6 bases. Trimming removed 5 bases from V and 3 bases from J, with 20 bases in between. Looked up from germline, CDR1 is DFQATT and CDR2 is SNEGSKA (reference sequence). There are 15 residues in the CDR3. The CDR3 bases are TGCAGTGCTTTAGGAAGTAGCGGAAACCTCTACGAGCAGTACTTC. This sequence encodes CSALGSSGNLYEQYF.

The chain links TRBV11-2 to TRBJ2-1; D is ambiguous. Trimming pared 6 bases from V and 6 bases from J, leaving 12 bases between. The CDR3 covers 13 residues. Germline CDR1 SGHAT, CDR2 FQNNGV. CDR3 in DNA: TGTGCCAGCAGATACAGCGCTGGCAATGAGCAGTTCTTC. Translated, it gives CASRYSAGNEQFF.

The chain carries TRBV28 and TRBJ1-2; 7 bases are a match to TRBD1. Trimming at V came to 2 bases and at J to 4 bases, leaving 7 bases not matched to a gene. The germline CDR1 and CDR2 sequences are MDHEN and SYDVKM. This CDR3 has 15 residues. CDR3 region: CASSLKGARFYGYTF. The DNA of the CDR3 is TGTGCCAGCAGTTTAAAGGGGGCGCGCTTCTATGGCTACACCTTC.

The CDR3 sequence is CASSLARSTDHRDEQFF. CDR3 bases: TGTGCCAGCAGCTTAGCGCGGTCGACAGACCACAGGGATGAGCAGTTCTTC. V gene TRBV7-9 combines with J gene TRBJ2-1, with D tentatively TRBD1 (6 bases). Germline CDR1 and CDR2: SEHNR and FQNEAQ (reference sequence). The CDR3 has 17 amino acids. Trimming removed 0 bases from V and 8 bases from J, with 20 bases in between.

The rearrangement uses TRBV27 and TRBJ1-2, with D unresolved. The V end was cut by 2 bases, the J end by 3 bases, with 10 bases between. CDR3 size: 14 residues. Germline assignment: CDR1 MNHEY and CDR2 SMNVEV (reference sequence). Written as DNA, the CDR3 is TGTGCCAGCAGTTTAAGGCCCAGCGACTATGGCTACACCTTC. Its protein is CASSLRPSDYGYTF.

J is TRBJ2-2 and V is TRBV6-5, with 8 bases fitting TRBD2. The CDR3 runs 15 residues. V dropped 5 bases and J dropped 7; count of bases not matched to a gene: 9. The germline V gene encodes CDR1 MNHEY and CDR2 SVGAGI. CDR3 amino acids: CASSPPGTRGGELFF. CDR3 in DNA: TGTGCCAGCAGTCCCCCGGGGACTAGGGGCGGGGAGCTGTTTTTT.

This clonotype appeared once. CDR3 loop: CASSLTGDSLLDGKAEAFF. The CDR3 region has the DNA TGCGCCAGCAGCCTTACCGGGGACAGCTTGCTTGATGGGAAAGCTGAAGCTTTCTTT. This chain links TRBV4-1 with TRBJ1-1, with 7 bases that match TRBD1. With V trimmed by 4 bases and J by 6 bases, 23 bases remained unmatched. The CDR3 has 19 amino acids. The V gene's germline CDR1 is MGHRA and CDR2 YSYEKL.

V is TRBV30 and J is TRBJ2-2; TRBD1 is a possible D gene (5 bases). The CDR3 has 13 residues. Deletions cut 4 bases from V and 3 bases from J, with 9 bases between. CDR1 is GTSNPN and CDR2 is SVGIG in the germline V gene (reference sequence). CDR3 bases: TGTGCCTGGACAGGGCCGTACACCGGGGAGCTGTTTTTT. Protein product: CAWTGPYTGELFF. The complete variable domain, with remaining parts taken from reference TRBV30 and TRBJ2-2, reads SQTIHQWPATLVQPVGSPLSLECTVEGTSNPNLYWYRQAAGRGLQLLFYSVGIGQISSEVPQNLSASRPQDRQFILSSKKLLLSDSGFYLCAWTGPYTGELFFGEGSRLTVL.

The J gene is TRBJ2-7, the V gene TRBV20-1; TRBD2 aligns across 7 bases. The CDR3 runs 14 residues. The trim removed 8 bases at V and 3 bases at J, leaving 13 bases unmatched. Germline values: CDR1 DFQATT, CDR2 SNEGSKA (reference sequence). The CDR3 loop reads CSLALAEGFYEQYF. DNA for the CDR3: TGCAGTCTTGCGCTAGCGGAAGGTTTCTACGAGCAGTACTTC.

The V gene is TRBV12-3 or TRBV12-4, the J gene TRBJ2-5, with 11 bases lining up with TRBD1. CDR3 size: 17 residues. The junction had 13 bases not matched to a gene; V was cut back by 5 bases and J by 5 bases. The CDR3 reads CASSLGPGQGARETQYF. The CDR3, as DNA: TGTGCCAGCAGTCTTGGCCCTGGACAGGGGGCTCGGGAGACCCAGTACTTC.

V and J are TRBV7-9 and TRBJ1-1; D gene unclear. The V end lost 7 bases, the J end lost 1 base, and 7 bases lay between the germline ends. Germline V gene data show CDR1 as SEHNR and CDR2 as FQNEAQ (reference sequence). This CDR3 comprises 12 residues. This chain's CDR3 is CASTLGNTEAFF. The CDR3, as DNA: TGTGCCAGCACCCTCGGGAACACTGAAGCTTTCTTT.

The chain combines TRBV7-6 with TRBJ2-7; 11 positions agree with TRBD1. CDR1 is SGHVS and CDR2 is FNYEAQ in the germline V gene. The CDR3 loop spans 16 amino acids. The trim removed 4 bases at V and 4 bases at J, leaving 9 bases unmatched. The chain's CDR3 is CASSSETGTGGYEQYF. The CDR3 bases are TGTGCCAGCAGCTCCGAAACCGGGACAGGGGGATACGAGCAGTACTTC.

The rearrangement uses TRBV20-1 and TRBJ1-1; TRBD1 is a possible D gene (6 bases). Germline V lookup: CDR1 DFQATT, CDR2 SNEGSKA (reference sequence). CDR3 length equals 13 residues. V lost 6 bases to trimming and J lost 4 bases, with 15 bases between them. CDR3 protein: CSAEARGSTEAFF. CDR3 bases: TGCAGTGCCGAAGCCAGGGGCAGCACTGAAGCTTTCTTT.